The 23 T cell receptor beta chains below all came from one sample that was sequenced in a study of T-cell reconstitution after alpha-beta-depleted transplantation in children. For TCRbeta, the library was prepared with unique molecular identifiers. One entry per CDR3 protein results from TCRdb running MiXCR on the PCR reads. The data contain around 400,000 distinct CDR3 sequences, roughly 21% of them singletons. The source was PBMCs from the stem cell graft donor, collected from the stem cell graft. The receptor set was obtained from a human donor who donated a stem cell graft to a child with acute myeloid leukemia.

This clonotype was observed at least ten times. J is TRBJ2-2 and V is TRBV6-1, with D possibly matching TRBD2 (5 bases). CDR1 MNHNS and CDR2 SASEGT come from the germline V gene. CDR3 length equals 15 residues. Trimming took 7 bases from V and 1 from J, leaving 13 bases between them. CDR3 amino acids: CASKEGNQNTGELFF. CDR3 bases: TGTGCCAGCAAAGAGGGTAACCAGAACACCGGGGAGCTGTTTTTT.

This clonotype was seen only a few times. The chain combines TRBV20-1 with TRBJ1-5; TRBD1 is a possible D gene (5 bases). Germline CDR1 and CDR2: DFQATT and SNEGSKA (reference sequence). V was shortened by 6 bases and J by 2 bases, with 14 bases between the two germline ends. The CDR3 is 14 residues long. The CDR3 is CSAPTETGNQPQHF. In DNA form, the CDR3 reads TGCAGTGCCCCCACTGAGACAGGCAATCAGCCCCAGCATTTT.

V usage is TRBV29-1 and J usage is TRBJ1-2, with D perhaps matching TRBD1 (5 bases). The CDR3 runs 11 residues. CDR1 and CDR2 (germline): SQVTM, ANQGSEA. Deletions cut 4 bases from V and 6 bases from J, with 9 bases between. The CDR3 protein is CSVVGVNGYTF. The CDR3 bases are TGCAGCGTTGTAGGGGTGAATGGCTACACCTTC.

The J gene is TRBJ2-7, the V gene TRBV7-8, with 11 bases aligning to TRBD1. The CDR3 sequence is 17 residues long. The J segment lost 3 bases and the V segment lost 1 base, leaving 8 bases of the junction unmatched. Germline-derived CDR1 and CDR2 are SGHVS and FQNEAQ. The CDR3 sequence: CASSLVGAGTGGYEQYF. As DNA, the CDR3 is TGTGCCAGCAGCTTAGTCGGGGCCGGGACAGGGGGCTACGAGCAGTACTTC.

This clonotype was detected ten times or more. CDR3: CASSLISLAGGQETQYF. The CDR3 DNA is TGCGCCAGCAGCCTGATCTCACTAGCGGGAGGGCAAGAGACCCAGTACTTC. The chain combines TRBV4-1 with TRBJ2-5, with 13 bases fitting TRBD2. Germline CDR1 and CDR2: MGHRA and YSYEKL. J lost 2 bases, V lost 4 bases, and 7 bases had no gene match. The CDR3 is 17 amino acids.

This clonotype was seen a handful of times. The J gene is TRBJ1-5, the V gene TRBV12-3 or TRBV12-4; 11 positions agree with TRBD1. This CDR3 region has 17 residues. V gave up 6 bases and J gave up 3 bases; unmatched junction bases: 10. The CDR3: CASSRPGQGADNQPQHF. As DNA, the CDR3 is TGTGCCAGCAGCCGACCTGGACAGGGGGCGGACAATCAGCCCCAGCATTTT.

This clonotype was recorded many times. The chain is built from TRBV20-1 and TRBJ2-7, with D perhaps matching TRBD1 or TRBD2 (5 bases each). The germline V gene has CDR1 DFQATT and CDR2 SNEGSKA (reference sequence). Trimming cost V 1 base and J 3 bases, with 13 bases left between them. The CDR3 spans 14 residues. The CDR3 protein is CSARGVRGLYEQYF. Written as DNA, the CDR3 is TGCAGTGCTAGAGGTGTACGGGGCCTCTACGAGCAGTACTTC.

Only a few counts were recorded for this clonotype. The chain uses TRBV7-9 and TRBJ2-1; TRBD2 agrees at 9 bases. Germline CDR1 SEHNR, CDR2 FQNEAQ (reference sequence). Losses at the gene ends were 6 bases for V and 5 bases for J; bases not matched to a gene: 8. The CDR3 consists of 15 residues. The DNA for the CDR3 is TGTGCCAGCAGATCCCTAGCGGGAAAAAACAATGAGCAGTTCTTC. Its protein is CASRSLAGKNNEQFF.

This clonotype has more than one count but fewer than ten. The J gene is TRBJ2-1, the V gene TRBV9; 13 nucleotides align to TRBD2. The germline V gene encodes CDR1 SGDLS and CDR2 YYNGEE. V shed 1 base and J 7 bases; nucleotides not matched to a gene: 8. This CDR3 is built from 17 residues. CDR3 coding DNA: TGTGCCAGCAGCGTATTCCCCGGGACTAGCGGGAATAATGAGCAGTTCTTC. Protein product: CASSVFPGTSGNNEQFF.

The genes are TRBV5-1 and TRBJ2-7; D is undetermined. This CDR3 is built from 15 residues. V was clipped by 2 bases and J by 3 bases, with 15 bases between them. CDR1 SGHRS and CDR2 YFSETQ come from the germline V gene. CDR3 region: CASSLSPQTYYEQYF. CDR3 DNA: TGCGCCAGCAGCTTATCCCCCCAGACCTACTACGAGCAGTACTTC.

This clonotype turned up a few times. V gene TRBV4-2 combines with J gene TRBJ2-7, with D hard to call. With 1 base removed from V and 4 bases from J, the gap between germline ends came to 8 bases. Germline V gene data show CDR1 as LGHNA and CDR2 as YNFKEQ. CDR3 length: 13 residues. DNA of the CDR3: TGTGCCAGCAGCCAAGGAGCCAGGTACGAGCAGTACTTC. Residues: CASSQGARYEQYF.

The chain carries TRBV5-1 and TRBJ1-2; tentatively, D is TRBD1 (6 bases). Germline CDR1 SGHRS, CDR2 YFSETQ. V shed 4 bases and J shed 7 bases, with 20 bases lying between them. The CDR3 totals 15 residues. The CDR3 reads CASSPGTGSIGGYTF. DNA of the CDR3: TGCGCCAGCAGCCCCGGAACAGGGTCAATCGGTGGCTACACCTTC.

The gene calls are TRBV19 and TRBJ2-1, with TRBD2 identical over 8 bases. The CDR3 sequence is 15 residues long. Germline V gene sequence: CDR1 LNHDA, CDR2 SQIVND (reference sequence). J lost 0 bases, V lost 3 bases, and 1 base had no gene match. CDR3 region: CASSIREGSYNEQFF. Written as DNA, the CDR3 is TGTGCCAGTAGTATTCGGGAGGGCTCCTACAATGAGCAGTTCTTC.

This clonotype has only one observation. The chain joins TRBV21-1 to TRBJ1-2; whether TRBD1, the table's D call, matches the DNA was not checked. TRBV21-1 is annotated as a pseudogene. The CDR3 loop spans 15 amino acids. This CDR3 is CASSQRDRDGYGYTF. DNA of the CDR3: TGTGCCAGCAGCCAAAGAGACAGGGATGGCTATGGCTACACCTTC.

This clonotype was observed many times. The genes are TRBV7-6 and TRBJ1-4, with 7 bases identical to TRBD1. CDR3 length: 14 residues. Trimming at V came to 1 base and at J to 13 bases, leaving 9 bases not matched to a gene. Germline V lookup: CDR1 SGHVS, CDR2 FNYEAQ. The DNA for the CDR3 is TGTGCCAGCAGCTTAGGTCGGGAAGGGGGCAGACTGTTTTTT. Translated, it gives CASSLGREGGRLFF.

This clonotype came up once. This chain joins TRBV11-1 and TRBJ2-7; the match to TRBD2 covers 8 bases. The trim removed 4 bases at V and 2 bases at J, leaving 19 bases unmatched. Germline-derived CDR1 and CDR2 are SGHAT and FQDESV (reference sequence). The CDR3 sequence is 19 residues long. CDR3 residues: CASSSFGGGRLASTYEQYF. DNA of the CDR3: TGTGCCAGCAGCTCCTTCGGTGGAGGACGACTAGCGAGTACCTACGAGCAGTACTTC.

This clonotype was seen repeatedly, ten times or more. The chain links TRBV6-1 to TRBJ2-4; TRBD1 aligns across 8 bases. J gave up 3 bases and V 8 bases, and 6 bases lay outside the gene matches. Germline loops: CDR1 MNHNS, CDR2 SASEGT. The CDR3 is 14 residues long. This chain's CDR3 is CASQQGGVKNIQYF. DNA for the CDR3: TGTGCCAGCCAACAGGGGGGTGTCAAAAACATTCAGTACTTC.

This clonotype was detected only a few times. This chain joins TRBV29-1 and TRBJ2-1; 8 positions match TRBD1. CDR3 length equals 18 residues. Germline trimming cut 6 bases from V and 5 bases from J; bases unmatched to any gene: 21. The germline CDR1 and CDR2 sequences are SQVTM and ANQGSEA. The CDR3 here is CSVGTGPPVVRGDNEQFF. For the CDR3, the DNA is TGCAGCGTGGGGACAGGTCCGCCGGTAGTTAGGGGAGACAATGAGCAGTTCTTC.

This clonotype was counted only a few times. The chain recombines TRBV7-9 with TRBJ2-7; D remains unclear. The CDR3 covers 12 residues. V was pared by 6 bases and J by 3 bases, with 9 bases between. CDR1 is SEHNR, CDR2 FQNEAQ, per germline (reference sequence). The DNA for the CDR3 is TGTGCCAGCAGGCCTATCAGCTACGAGCAGTACTTC. Translation gives CASRPISYEQYF. The variable domain in full, with the rest retrieved from reference TRBV7-9 and TRBJ2-7, is DTGVSQNPRHKITKRGQNVTFRCDPISEHNRLYWYRQTLGQGPEFLTYFQNEAQLEKSRLLSDRFSAERPKGSFSTLEIQRTEQGDSAMYLCASRPISYEQYFGPGTRLTVT.

This chain joins TRBV5-1 and TRBJ2-1; possibly TRBD2 for D (5 bases). The CDR3 extends over 16 amino acids. Germline values: CDR1 SGHRS, CDR2 YFSETQ. Trimming left V 0 bases short and J 5 bases short, with 15 bases between. CDR3 in amino acids: CASSLDQRRTHNEQFF. The CDR3 DNA sequence: TGCGCCAGCAGCTTGGATCAGCGGAGGACCCACAATGAGCAGTTCTTC. Based on the CDR3 plus reference TRBV5-1 and TRBJ2-1, the full variable domain is KAGVTQTPRYLIKTRGQQVTLSCSPISGHRSVSWYQQTPGQGLQFLFEYFSETQRNKGNFPGRFSGRQFSNSRSEMNVSTLELGDSALYLCASSLDQRRTHNEQFFGPGTRLTVL.

This clonotype was detected ten times or more. This chain links TRBV6-5 with TRBJ2-7; 14 nucleotides match TRBD2. This CDR3 comprises 15 residues. Per the germline V gene, CDR1 is MNHEY and CDR2 is SVGAGI. V shed 6 bases and J 2 bases; nucleotides not matched to a gene: 3. The chain's CDR3 is CASRGTSGRTYEQYF. The CDR3 region has the DNA TGTGCCAGCAGGGGGACTAGCGGGAGAACCTACGAGCAGTACTTC.

This sequence joins TRBV11-2 and TRBJ2-7, with 7 bases matching TRBD2. CDR3 length: 18 amino acids. The V segment lost 0 bases and the J segment 6 bases; nucleotides outside the gene matches: 17. CDR1 and CDR2 from the germline V gene are SGHAT and FQNNGV. The CDR3 is CASSLEGSGGDLAAEQYF. CDR3 bases: TGTGCCAGCAGCTTAGAGGGGTCCGGGGGAGATCTAGCGGCCGAGCAGTACTTC.

Here the CDR3 DNA reads TGCAGTGCTAGACAGTCGGGGGATTCCTTCTACAATGAGCAGTTCTTC. Translating it yields CSARQSGDSFYNEQFF. V is TRBV20-1 and J is TRBJ2-1, with a tentative D call TRBD2 (6 bases). V lost 2 bases to trimming and J lost 3 bases, with 17 bases between them. The CDR3 spans 16 residues. The germline gives CDR1 DFQATT, CDR2 SNEGSKA (reference sequence).